The sequence of this T cell receptor beta chain was determined in a study of cytomegalovirus exposure and HLA in healthy donors. Findings of the study overall: Analysis was carried out at a later point, and it linked a missense DCLRE1C variant to TCR beta V- and J-gene trimming.

For this clone: Its antigen is unidentified.

The V and J ends lost 1 base and 8 bases respectively, with 14 bases between them. CDR3 size: 14 residues. CDR1 LGHNA and CDR2 YNFKEQ come from the germline V gene. The PCR ran on 60 Vbeta and 13 Jbeta primers. Profiling relied on immunoSEQ multiplex PCR, and the TCRdb table lists in-frame clones only, not all of them. The sample comprises 100,000 to 150,000 clones, 75% to 85% of which are singletons, and around 1.9% rests with the top ten. The chain employs TRBV4-2 and TRBJ1-2; a weak D match, TRBD1 (5 bases). The sequence was collected from a man between 35 and 55 years old in good health and CMV-seronegative. Sequencing was done on a sample of PBMCs. The CDR3 here is CASSQGSGSEGYTF. CDR3 sequence (DNA): TGTGCCAGCAGCCAAGGTTCAGGGTCGGAGGGCTACACCTTC.